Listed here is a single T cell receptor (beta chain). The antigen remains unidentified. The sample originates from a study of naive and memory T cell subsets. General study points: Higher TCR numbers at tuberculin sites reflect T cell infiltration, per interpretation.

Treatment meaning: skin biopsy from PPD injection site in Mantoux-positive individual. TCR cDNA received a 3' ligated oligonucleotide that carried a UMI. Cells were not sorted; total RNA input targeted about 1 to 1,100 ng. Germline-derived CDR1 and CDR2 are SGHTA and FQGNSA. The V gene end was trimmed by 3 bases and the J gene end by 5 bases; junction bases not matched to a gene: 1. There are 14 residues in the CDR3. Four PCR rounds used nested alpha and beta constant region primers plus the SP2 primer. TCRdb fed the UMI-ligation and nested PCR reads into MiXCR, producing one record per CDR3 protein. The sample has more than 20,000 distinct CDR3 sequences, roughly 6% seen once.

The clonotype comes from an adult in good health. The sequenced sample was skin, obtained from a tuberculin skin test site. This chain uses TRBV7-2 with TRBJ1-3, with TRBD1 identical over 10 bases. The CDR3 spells CASSLGQGRNTIYF. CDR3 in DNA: TGTGCCAGCAGCTTGGGACAGGGGAGAAACACCATATATTTT.